The next 27 T cell receptor beta chains were all read from a single sample in a study of cytomegalovirus exposure and HLA in healthy donors. The PCR employed 60 Vbeta primers together with 13 Jbeta primers. This table comes from immunoSEQ multiplex PCR, and its TCRdb copy is limited to in-frame clones, with some not included. The table lists about 110,000 clones, around 76% of them singletons, with around an eighth in the top ten. The source material was PBMCs. The receptors were gathered from a man younger than 40 in good health and CMV-seropositive.

The chain uses TRBV30 and TRBJ1-2, with 9 bases fitting TRBD1. This CDR3 is 15 amino acids long. Germline CDR1 GTSNPN, CDR2 SVGIG (reference sequence). V shed 1 base, J shed 6 bases, and the junction held 9 bases outside the gene matches. CDR3 region: CAWSDHRGLRDGYTF. CDR3 sequence (DNA): TGTGCCTGGAGTGATCACAGGGGGCTTCGCGATGGCTACACCTTC.

The rearrangement links TRBV7-2 to TRBJ2-7; the D gene is possibly TRBD2 (6 bases). Trimming cost V 2 bases and J 3 bases, with 17 bases left between them. This CDR3 is built from 16 residues. In germline, CDR1 is SGHTA, CDR2 FQGNSA. CDR3 amino acids: CASSLTSSGSYYEQYF. The CDR3 DNA follows: TGTGCCAGCAGCTTAACGTCGTCCGGGAGCTACTACGAGCAGTACTTC.

The V and J genes are TRBV5-1 and TRBJ2-7, with 13 bases that match TRBD2. The germline CDR1 and CDR2 sequences are SGHRS and YFSETQ. The CDR3 totals 17 residues. With 0 bases clipped from V and 2 bases from J, the junction kept 5 bases outside the gene matches. DNA for the CDR3: TGCGCCAGCAGCTTGGCCGCGACTAGCGGGGGGCCCTACGAGCAGTACTTC. Encoded protein: CASSLAATSGGPYEQYF.

The CDR3 loop is CASSLWGPWTAGGTQYF. CDR3 coding DNA: TGTGCCAGCAGCCTTTGGGGTCCATGGACCGCCGGGGGGACCCAGTACTTC. The chain recombines TRBV5-6 with TRBJ2-5; a possible D gene is TRBD2 (6 bases). The ends were cut back, 4 bases at V and 7 bases at J, with 26 bases in the middle. CDR3 length equals 17 residues. The germline CDR1 and CDR2 sequences are SGHDT and YYEEEE.

The gene calls are TRBV30 and TRBJ2-7; D might be TRBD2 (5 bases). This CDR3 spans 13 amino acids. Germline CDR1 and CDR2: GTSNPN and SVGIG (reference sequence). The ends were cut back, 5 bases at V and 2 bases at J, with 13 bases in the middle. The CDR3 spells CAWEGRGTYEQYF. The CDR3, as DNA: TGTGCCTGGGAGGGTAGAGGTACCTACGAGCAGTACTTC.

The V and J genes are TRBV28 and TRBJ2-7, with 12 bases that match TRBD1. CDR1 is MDHEN and CDR2 is SYDVKM in the germline V gene. With V trimmed by 10 bases and J by 0 bases, 13 bases remained unmatched. CDR3 length equals 17 residues. The CDR3 spells CATKPGQGAWGSYEQYF. CDR3 DNA: TGTGCCACCAAACCGGGACAGGGGGCATGGGGCTCCTACGAGCAGTACTTC.

The chain recombines TRBV9 with TRBJ2-7; D unclear. Germline CDR1 reads SGDLS; CDR2 reads YYNGEE. CDR3 length equals 13 residues. V shed 9 bases and J shed 4 bases, with 17 bases lying between them. CDR3: CAISVGSGYEQYF. CDR3 coding DNA: TGTGCCATATCGGTGGGCAGTGGATACGAGCAGTACTTC. The full variable domain, with the rest looked up from reference TRBV9 and TRBJ2-7, is DSGVTQTPKHLITATGQRVTLRCSPRSGDLSVYWYQQSLDQGLQFLIQYYNGEERAKGNILERFSAQQFPDLHSELNLSSLELGDSALYFCAISVGSGYEQYFGPGTRLTVT.

This clone was detected a few times. V usage is TRBV7-7 and J usage is TRBJ2-1; maybe TRBD1 (6 bases). Looked up from germline, CDR1 is SSHAT and CDR2 is FNYEAQ (reference sequence). Between the trimmed V and J ends, which lost 4 bases and 8 bases, there was a span of 12 bases. CDR3 length: 13 amino acids. The CDR3: CASSSYAGDEQFF. DNA for the CDR3: TGTGCCAGCAGCTCCTATGCAGGGGATGAGCAGTTCTTC.

This chain links TRBV7-2 with TRBJ1-2; TRBD1 matches at 7 bases. The germline gives CDR1 SGHTA, CDR2 FQGNSA. CDR3 size: 13 residues. The V and J ends lost 4 bases and 8 bases, in that order; junction bases with no gene match: 7. CDR3 region: CASSSRQGGGYTF. The CDR3 region has the DNA TGTGCCAGCAGCTCCCGACAGGGAGGCGGCTACACCTTC.

The gene calls are TRBV4-1 and TRBJ2-2; TRBD2 matches 7 bases. Germline V gene sequence: CDR1 MGHRA, CDR2 YSYEKL. The CDR3 loop spans 16 amino acids. Losses at the gene ends were 0 bases for V and 4 bases for J; bases not matched to a gene: 5. As DNA, the CDR3 is TGCGCCAGCAGCCAAGAACCAGCGGGGACCACCGGGGAGCTGTTTTTT. Its translation is CASSQEPAGTTGELFF.

V gene TRBV29-1 combines with J gene TRBJ1-1; tentative D call: TRBD1 (6 bases). Between the trimmed V and J ends, which lost 3 bases and 5 bases, there was a span of 13 bases. CDR1 is SQVTM and CDR2 is ANQGSEA in the germline V gene. The CDR3 is made up of 13 amino acids. The CDR3 region is CSVDQGPGTEAFF. The CDR3 DNA reads as TGCAGCGTTGACCAGGGGCCGGGGACTGAAGCTTTCTTT.

V and J are TRBV6-5 and TRBJ1-3; no reliable D call. Germline CDR1 reads MNHEY; CDR2 reads SVGAGI. The V end lost 0 bases, the J end lost 3 bases, and 6 bases lay between the germline ends. The CDR3 is 14 residues long. The CDR3 protein is CASSYSRDGNTIYF. The CDR3 DNA follows: TGTGCCAGCAGTTACTCCCGGGATGGAAACACCATATATTTT.

The chain uses TRBV7-2 and TRBJ1-2, with TRBD1 identical over 9 bases. Germline CDR1 and CDR2: SGHTA and FQGNSA. With 5 bases clipped from V and 10 bases from J, the junction kept 8 bases outside the gene matches. CDR3 length: 13 amino acids. CDR3 region: CASSPGTGRDYTF. Here the CDR3 DNA reads TGTGCCAGCAGCCCTGGGACAGGGAGGGACTACACCTTC.

This rearrangement joins TRBV28 to TRBJ1-6, with D maybe TRBD1 (5 bases). Germline loops: CDR1 MDHEN, CDR2 SYDVKM. The CDR3 covers 14 residues. Trimming cost V 2 bases and J 9 bases, with 11 bases left between them. The CDR3 region has the DNA TGTGCCAGCAGTTTAACGGATAGGGGTTCACCCCTCCACTTT. It yields the protein CASSLTDRGSPLHF.

J is TRBJ1-1 and V is TRBV9; D gene unclear. Germline CDR1 reads SGDLS; CDR2 reads YYNGEE. CDR3 length equals 15 residues. The V end lost 3 bases, the J end lost 5 bases, and 17 bases lay between the germline ends. The CDR3 protein is CASSGSFVGGTEAFF. Here the CDR3 DNA reads TGTGCCAGCAGCGGCTCATTCGTCGGCGGGACTGAAGCTTTCTTT.

The chain recombines TRBV28 with TRBJ2-7; 7 bases match TRBD1. This CDR3 has 15 amino acids. After removal of 6 bases from V and 2 bases from J, the junction contained 10 bases not matched to a gene. Germline assignment: CDR1 MDHEN and CDR2 SYDVKM. The CDR3, as DNA: TGTGCCAGCAGCTCGCCCGGGACAGCCGCCTACGAGCAGTACTTC. Translation: CASSSPGTAAYEQYF. Complete variable domain (other parts from reference TRBV28 and TRBJ2-7): DVKVTQSSRYLVKRTGEKVFLECVQDMDHENMFWYRQDPGLGLRLIYFSYDVKMKEKGDIPEGYSVSREKKERFSLILESASTNQTSMYLCASSSPGTAAYEQYFGPGTRLTVT.

The V and J genes are TRBV7-2 and TRBJ2-5, with a tentative D call TRBD1 (8 bases). Germline values: CDR1 SGHTA, CDR2 FQGNSA. V dropped 5 bases and J dropped 11 bases, with 21 bases sitting between them. The CDR3 loop spans 14 amino acids. CDR3 sequence reads: CASSQAGQAGEQYF. The CDR3 DNA reads as TGTGCCAGCAGCCAAGCGGGACAGGCGGGGGAGCAGTACTTC.

This clone has a single count. A junction end diverges from the germline sequence, so it may reflect a read error. The J gene is TRBJ2-1, the V gene TRBV14; 8 nucleotides line up with TRBD1. Germline V gene sequence: CDR1 SGHDN, CDR2 FVKESK. The CDR3 length is 17 residues. CDR3 sequence: CASSQARQGYSHNEQFF. DNA of the CDR3: TGTGCCAGCAGCCAAGCCAGACAGGGGTACTCCCACAATGAGCAGTTCTTC. Based on the CDR3 plus reference TRBV14 and TRBJ2-1, the full variable domain is EAGVTQFPSHSVIEKGQTVTLRCDPISGHDNLYWYRRVMGKEIKFLLHFVKESKQDESGMPNNRFLAERTGGTYSTLKVQPAELEDSGVYFCASSQARQGYSHNEQFFGPGTRLTVL.

This rearrangement joins TRBV10-2 to TRBJ2-1, with D possibly matching TRBD1 (6 bases). This CDR3 spans 15 amino acids. In germline, CDR1 is WSHSY, CDR2 SAAADI. V lost 6 bases to trimming and J lost 4 bases, with 16 bases between them. CDR3 sequence reads: CASSATGTFYNEQFF. The CDR3 DNA reads TGCGCCAGCAGCGCCACCGGGACATTTTACAATGAGCAGTTCTTC.

The chain is built from TRBV6-1 and TRBJ2-5; D is perhaps TRBD1 (5 bases). This CDR3 comprises 14 residues. Trimming removed 10 bases from V and 2 bases from J, with 17 bases in between. Germline V gives CDR1 MNHNS, CDR2 SASEGT. The CDR3 protein is CATIPNHRQETQYF. The CDR3 bases are TGTGCCACCATACCGAACCACAGGCAAGAGACCCAGTACTTC.

V and J are TRBV7-9 and TRBJ2-5; 8 nucleotides match TRBD1. Trimming took 3 bases from V and 11 from J; bases not matched to a gene: 11. The CDR3 totals 14 residues. CDR1 and CDR2 from the germline V gene are SEHNR and FQNEAQ (reference sequence). CDR3 coding DNA: TGTGCCAGCAGCTTGACAGGGGAGCTGGGGGAGCAGTACTTC. Its translation is CASSLTGELGEQYF.

The chain couples TRBV5-6 to TRBJ1-4; D perhaps matches TRBD1 (5 bases). Germline V gene data show CDR1 as SGHDT and CDR2 as YYEEEE. V dropped 0 bases and J dropped 5 bases, with 8 bases sitting between them. CDR3 length: 14 amino acids. The CDR3 spells CASSLDRRNEKLFF. The CDR3 nucleotides read TGTGCCAGCAGCTTGGACAGGAGAAATGAAAAACTGTTTTTT.

The J gene is TRBJ2-2, the V gene TRBV25-1, with D tentatively TRBD1 (6 bases). This CDR3 spans 17 amino acids. V was trimmed by 4 bases and J by 7 bases, leaving 22 bases between them. CDR1 is MGHDK, CDR2 SYGVNS, per germline. In DNA form, the CDR3 reads TGTGCCAGCAGTGCCCCGTTCCGGGACATCGAAAACGGGGAGCTGTTTTTT. Amino acids: CASSAPFRDIENGELFF.

The CDR3 sequence is CASSLVGGPGANVLTF. The CDR3 bases are TGCGCCAGCAGCTTGGTCGGGGGACCTGGGGCCAACGTCCTGACTTTC. The rearrangement uses TRBV5-1 and TRBJ2-6; TRBD2 might be the D (6 bases). With 0 bases removed from V and 2 bases from J, the gap between germline ends came to 9 bases. Germline V gene data show CDR1 as SGHRS and CDR2 as YFSETQ. This CDR3 region has 16 residues.

The chain employs TRBV7-8 and TRBJ2-7; D not certain. CDR1 is SGHVS, CDR2 FQNEAQ, per germline. The CDR3 is made up of 13 amino acids. V lost 0 bases, J lost 3 bases, and 6 bases lay in between. CDR3 nucleotides: TGTGCCAGCAGCTTAGCTATGTTCTACGAGCAGTACTTC. Translating gives CASSLAMFYEQYF. Based on the CDR3 plus reference TRBV7-8 and TRBJ2-7, the full variable domain is GAGVSQSPRYKVAKRGQDVALRCDPISGHVSLFWYQQALGQGPEFLTYFQNEAQLDKSGLPSDRFFAERPEGSVSTLKIQRTQQEDSAVYLCASSLAMFYEQYFGPGTRLTVT.

J is TRBJ2-3 and V is TRBV27; D perhaps matches TRBD1 (5 bases). The CDR3 contains 15 residues. CDR1 and CDR2 (germline): MNHEY, SMNVEV (reference sequence). V was cut by 4 bases and J by 0 bases, with 11 bases left in between. DNA of the CDR3: TGTGCCAGCAGTTCCCAGGGAACTAGCACAGATACGCAGTATTTT. Translation: CASSSQGTSTDTQYF.

The chain joins TRBV7-8 to TRBJ1-2, with TRBD1 identical over 8 bases. The CDR3 consists of 14 residues. With V trimmed by 5 bases and J by 4 bases, 6 bases remained unmatched. The V gene's germline CDR1 is SGHVS and CDR2 FQNEAQ. CDR3 nucleotide sequence: TGTGCCAGCAGCCGGGACAGGACCTTCTATGGCTACACCTTC. Translation: CASSRDRTFYGYTF.